These 14 T cell receptor beta chains came from one sample sequenced in a study of a mutant IDH1 vaccine in newly diagnosed glioma. Their antigens remain unidentified. Time point defined: week 11, during vaccination. Vaccinated patients received 300 ug of mutant IDH1 20-mer peptide per dose, with topical imiquimod. TCRdb's copy holds only in-frame clones and misses some; the assay was immunoSEQ multiplex PCR. The sample lists 120,000 or so clones, about four fifths occurring once. The source was PBMCs, collected from a glioma patient whose treatment included an IDH1 peptide vaccine. These receptors originate from a man aged 40-55 years with glioma.

This sequence joins TRBV28 and TRBJ1-4; TRBD1 is a possible D gene (5 bases). Germline V lookup: CDR1 MDHEN, CDR2 SYDVKM. The ends were cut back, 1 base at V and 7 bases at J, with 10 bases in the middle. This CDR3 region has 14 residues. The CDR3 DNA sequence: TGTGCCAGCAGTTTATTCGGGGGGAGTGAAAAACTGTTTTTT. Translation: CASSLFGGSEKLFF.

This chain uses TRBV4-3 with TRBJ2-1; 8 bases fit TRBD2. The CDR3 is 18 residues long. J was trimmed by 0 bases and V by 0 bases; bases with no gene match: 7. Germline V gene sequence: CDR1 LGHNA, CDR2 YSLEER. Here the CDR3 DNA reads TGCGCCAGCAGCCAAGACTGGGGAGCGGGGGCCTCCTACAATGAGCAGTTCTTC. Translated, it gives CASSQDWGAGASYNEQFF.

V and J are TRBV11-2 and TRBJ1-3; D is unresolved. The CDR3 contains 14 residues. Germline V gene data show CDR1 as SGHAT and CDR2 as FQNNGV. V was trimmed by 3 bases and J by 4 bases, leaving 10 bases between them. For the CDR3, the DNA is TGTGCCAGCAGCTTGGGCAGCACGGGAAACACCATATATTTT. It yields the protein CASSLGSTGNTIYF.

The rearrangement uses TRBV5-1 and TRBJ1-2, with D perhaps TRBD1 (6 bases). The CDR3 is 13 residues long. The V and J ends lost 4 bases and 5 bases respectively, with 12 bases between them. Germline CDR1 SGHRS, CDR2 YFSETQ. CDR3 in DNA: TGCGCCAGCAGCAACTCAGGGGAGTATGGCTACACCTTC. Its translation: CASSNSGEYGYTF.

V gene TRBV6-1 combines with J gene TRBJ1-5; D gene uncertain. Germline assignment: CDR1 MNHNS and CDR2 SASEGT. Between the trimmed V and J ends, which lost 3 bases and 2 bases, there was a span of 14 bases. The CDR3 has 16 residues. The CDR3 DNA reads TGTGCCAGCAGTGATGAGGGCTATAGCGGCAATCAGCCCCAGCATTTT. It is translated as CASSDEGYSGNQPQHF.

This chain joins TRBV19 and TRBJ2-1, with D unclear. V lost 4 bases and J lost 2, with 3 bases in between. Germline V gives CDR1 LNHDA, CDR2 SQIVND (reference sequence). The CDR3 contains 12 residues. Here the CDR3 reads CASSKTYNEQFF. The CDR3, as DNA: TGTGCCAGTAGTAAGACCTACAATGAGCAGTTCTTC.

The gene calls are TRBV6-5 and TRBJ2-2; D call uncertain. Trimming stripped 6 bases from V and 6 bases from J, with 11 bases between. From germline, CDR1 is MNHEY and CDR2 SVGAGI. The length of the CDR3 is 13 residues. The CDR3 is CASRRKGPGELFF. In DNA, the CDR3 is TGTGCCAGCAGACGAAAAGGGCCCGGGGAGCTGTTTTTT.

This chain connects TRBV29-1 to TRBJ1-5; tentative D call: TRBD1 (5 bases). In germline, CDR1 is SQVTM, CDR2 ANQGSEA. The CDR3 runs to 17 residues. Trimming left V 5 bases short and J 0 bases short, with 20 bases between. The CDR3 nucleotides read TGCAGCGTTCCCAACCCCTCTGGGGGGAATAGCAATCAGCCCCAGCATTTT. It translates to CSVPNPSGGNSNQPQHF.

V usage is TRBV6-6 and J usage is TRBJ2-7; either TRBD1 or TRBD2 may supply D (5 bases each). Deletions cut 7 bases from V and 4 bases from J, with 14 bases between. Germline-derived CDR1 and CDR2 are MNHNY and SVGAGI (reference sequence). The CDR3 is made up of 13 amino acids. The DNA of the CDR3 is TGTGCCAGCACCTGGGGGAAAGAGTACGAGCAGTACTTC. It specifies CASTWGKEYEQYF.

This chain uses TRBV20-1 with TRBJ1-4; 7 nucleotides align to TRBD1. The V gene end was trimmed by 3 bases and the J gene end by 10 bases; junction bases not matched to a gene: 2. Germline CDR1 and CDR2: DFQATT and SNEGSKA (reference sequence). CDR3 size: 11 residues. Here the CDR3 DNA reads TGCAGTGCTAGGTACAGGGGAAAACTGTTTTTT. Its protein product is CSARYRGKLFF.

The chain carries TRBV5-1 and TRBJ1-6; 8 bases are shared with TRBD1. The CDR3 covers 15 residues. Trimming at V came to 1 base and at J to 9 bases, leaving 6 bases not matched to a gene. Germline V CDR1 and CDR2: SGHRS, YFSETQ. The CDR3 bases are TGCGCCAGCAGCTTGCCGGACAGGGTAAGTTCACCCCTCCACTTT. It translates to CASSLPDRVSSPLHF.

The CDR3 nucleotides are TGTGCCAGCAGTGAAGAACAGGGGGTATTCGAGACCCAGTACTTC. Encoded protein: CASSEEQGVFETQYF. The V call is TRBV2, the J call TRBJ2-5; the match to TRBD1 covers 8 bases. Germline CDR1 is SNHLY and CDR2 is FYNNEI. The CDR3 sequence is 15 residues long. V shed 1 base and J 5 bases; nucleotides not matched to a gene: 6.

The genes are TRBV15 and TRBJ1-3, with 7 positions matching TRBD1. The junction had 10 bases not matched to a gene; V was cut back by 5 bases and J by 0 bases. The CDR3 covers 17 residues. Germline CDR1 is LNHNV and CDR2 is YYDKDF (reference sequence). DNA for the CDR3: TGTGCCACCAGCCGATCGGGACAGCCGATCTCTGGAAACACCATATATTTT. It is translated as CATSRSGQPISGNTIYF. Full variable domain (missing parts from reference TRBV15 and TRBJ1-3): DAMVIQNPRYQVTQFGKPVTLSCSQTLNHNVMYWYQQKSSQAPKLLFHYYDKDFNNEADTPDNFQSRRPNTSFCFLDIRSPGLGDTAMYLCATSRSGQPISGNTIYFGEGSWLTVV.

This clone has only one observation. The chain is built from TRBV10-3 and TRBJ1-2; TRBD1 might be the D (5 bases). This CDR3 has 14 residues. With 3 bases removed from V and 4 bases from J, the gap between germline ends came to 12 bases. Germline lookup yields CDR1 ENHRY and CDR2 SYGVKD. The CDR3 loop reads CAISESRDLYGYTF. In nucleotides, the CDR3 is TGTGCCATCAGTGAAAGCCGGGACCTCTATGGCTACACCTTC.